The 9 T cell receptor beta chains below were found in one sample sequenced in a study of T cell repertoires in cytomegalovirus infection. TCRdb analysed the reads with MiXCR anew, one entry per CDR3 protein. The sample contains some 320,000 distinct CDR3 sequences, approximately 9.5% of which appear only once. Specimen: PBMCs. The receptor set was obtained from a human donor in good health (CMV status not recorded). Some clones in this sample may be carry-over from other donors' samples.

The rearrangement joins TRBV7-8 to TRBJ2-2, with 7 bases fitting TRBD1. This CDR3 has 15 residues. Germline V lookup: CDR1 SGHVS, CDR2 FQNEAQ. The junction had 9 bases not matched to a gene; V was cut back by 5 bases and J by 6 bases. For the CDR3, the DNA is TGTGCCAGCAGCCCCGTGGGACAGATTTCCGGGGAGCTGTTTTTT. It codes for CASSPVGQISGELFF.

This clonotype was detected only a few times. The rearrangement uses TRBV12-3 or TRBV12-4 and TRBJ1-5; the D is unclear. There are 13 residues in the CDR3. The ends were cut back, 2 bases at V and 5 bases at J, with 7 bases in the middle. Written as DNA, the CDR3 is TGTGCCAGCAGTTTAAAAACCTATCAGCCCCAGCATTTT. Its protein product is CASSLKTYQPQHF.

This clonotype was recorded many times. The chain recombines TRBV12-3 or TRBV12-4 with TRBJ2-5; 10 nucleotides line up with TRBD1. V shed 5 bases, J shed 5 bases, and the junction held 5 bases outside the gene matches. The CDR3 totals 14 residues. CDR3 loop: CASSEGQGFETQYF. The CDR3 coding sequence is TGTGCCAGCAGTGAGGGACAGGGGTTCGAGACCCAGTACTTC.

The sample holds many counts of this clonotype. The chain combines TRBV7-2 with TRBJ2-7, with TRBD1 matching over 9 bases. Trimming removed 8 bases from V and 2 bases from J; junction bases left unmatched: 4. Germline V gene lookup returns CDR1 SGHTA and CDR2 FQGNSA. The CDR3 covers 13 residues. CDR3 region: CASAGQGTYEQYF. Here the CDR3 DNA reads TGTGCCAGCGCGGGACAGGGAACCTACGAGCAGTACTTC. Together with reference TRBV7-2 and TRBJ2-7, the CDR3 gives the full variable domain: GAGVSQSPSNKVTEKGKDVELRCDPISGHTALYWYRQSLGQGLEFLIYFQGNSAPDKSGLPSDRFSAERTGGSVSTLTIQRTQQEDSAVYLCASAGQGTYEQYFGPGTRLTVT.

The genes are TRBV6-1 and TRBJ2-5; either TRBD1 or TRBD2 may supply D (5 bases each). V shed 1 base and J shed 13 bases, with 25 bases lying between them. Germline V gene data show CDR1 as MNHNS and CDR2 as SASEGT. This CDR3 contains 16 residues. In DNA, the CDR3 is TGTGCCAGCAGTGAAGTTGGGGGATCCAGACCGTTATCTGCGTACTTC. Translating gives CASSEVGGSRPLSAYF.

This chain connects TRBV7-2 to TRBJ2-1, with no clear D. V was cut by 1 base and J by 7 bases, with 14 bases left in between. CDR3 length: 15 residues. CDR1 and CDR2 from the germline V gene are SGHTA and FQGNSA. CDR3 bases: TGTGCCAGCAGCTTAGTTGCCCGGTCCAAGAATGAGCAGTTCTTC. This gives the protein CASSLVARSKNEQFF.

This clonotype was seen only a few times. The chain uses TRBV4-3 and TRBJ2-1, with D maybe TRBD1 (5 bases). The germline V gene encodes CDR1 LGHNA and CDR2 YSLEER. CDR3 length: 13 amino acids. V dropped 4 bases and J dropped 5 bases, with 9 bases sitting between them. The CDR3 region has the DNA TGCGCCAGCAGCCTAAAACAGGACAATGAGCAGTTCTTC. Translation gives CASSLKQDNEQFF.

In this sample, this clonotype turned up many times. This chain connects TRBV5-4 to TRBJ1-4; D perhaps matches TRBD1 (6 bases). The CDR3 has 14 amino acids. Per the germline V gene, CDR1 is SGHNT and CDR2 is YYREEE (reference sequence). V was trimmed by 2 bases and J by 6 bases, leaving 11 bases between them. In DNA form, the CDR3 reads TGTGCCAGCAGCTTATGGGGGCTGGATGAAAAACTGTTTTTT. Protein sequence: CASSLWGLDEKLFF.

This clonotype was detected once. A much larger clone lies one base from this, so it may be a read error. The genes are TRBV6-8 and TRBJ2-1; D is tentatively TRBD1 or TRBD2 (5 bases each). The ends were cut back, 10 bases at V and 3 bases at J, with 13 bases in the middle. Germline CDR1 reads MNHGY; CDR2 reads SAAAGT. The CDR3 consists of 13 residues. CDR3 sequence (DNA): TGTGCCAACAGCCGGGGCCACTACAATGAGCAGTTCTTC. As protein: CANSRGHYNEQFF.